Listed below are T cell receptor beta chains from one sample, sequenced in a study of blood T cell repertoires in COVID-19. The assay was immunoSEQ multiplex PCR, and TCRdb's table has in-frame clones only and misses some. The sample lists around 70,000 clones, about 80% seen once, with roughly 12% in the top ten. Material for sequencing was peripheral blood. These receptors came from a human donor in a cohort sampled during active COVID-19. Both conserved end residues are part of each CDR3. The D gene is left open where the match is weak. Part of the rows lack a size; the others show once, few, many or a class for expanded clones.

j_call,clone_size,v_call,d_call,cdr3_nt,cdr3_aa
TRBJ1-1,-,TRBV29-1,-,TGCAGCGTTCAGGGACACCGAGCCCCCATGAACACTGAAGCTTTCTTT,CSVQGHRAPMNTEAFF
TRBJ2-1,-,TRBV11-3,TRBD2,TGTGCCAGCAGCTTAATTTACGGGGGGTCGGGAGGTGAGCAGTTCTTC,CASSLIYGGSGGEQFF
TRBJ1-2,-,TRBV6-5,TRBD1,TGTGCCAGCAGTAGAAGGGACAGGTATAACTATGGCTACACCTTC,CASSRRDRYNYGYTF
TRBJ1-3,few,TRBV4-3,TRBD1,TGCGCCAGCAGCCGAGCCGGGACAGGCGGAAACACCATATATTTT,CASSRAGTGGNTIYF
TRBJ2-7,-,TRBV28,-,TGTGCCAGCACCTCCAGGGCCTACGAGCAGTACTTC,CASTSRAYEQYF
TRBJ1-1,once,TRBV19,TRBD1,TGTGCCAGTAGTATCCCCAGGGGGCAGAGCACTGAAGCTTTCTTT,CASSIPRGQSTEAFF
TRBJ1-5,-,TRBV6-4,-,TGTGCCAGCAGTGCGAACAGAGATCAGCCCCAGCATTTT,CASSANRDQPQHF
TRBJ2-5,once,TRBV3-1/TRBV3-2,-,TGTGCCAGCAGCCAAGAAGGGAGTCGACAAGAGACCCAGTACTTC,CASSQEGSRQETQYF
TRBJ1-2,many,TRBV28,-,TGTGCCAGCAGCCCCCCTACTCATGGCTACACCTTC,CASSPPTHGYTF
TRBJ1-1,-,TRBV5-1,-,TGCGCCAGCAGCGGGGGGGACCGCAACACTGAAGCTTTCTTT,CASSGGDRNTEAFF
TRBJ2-1,-,TRBV24-1,-,TGTGCCACCAGTGCCGCGGACAATGAGCAGTTCTTC,CATSAADNEQFF
TRBJ2-3,-,TRBV7-2,-,TGTGCCAGCGGCTCCTCGGGACTTGGCACAGATACGCAGTATTTT,CASGSSGLGTDTQYF
TRBJ1-4,-,TRBV4-1,TRBD1,TGCGCCAGCAGCCAAGGGACAGGGCATGAAAAACTGTTTTTT,CASSQGTGHEKLFF
TRBJ2-3,-,TRBV24-1,TRBD1,TGTGCCACCCGCCGGGACAGGGGCCCCACAGATACGCAGTATTTT,CATRRDRGPTDTQYF
TRBJ1-5,few,TRBV29-1,TRBD1,TGCAGCGTTGGGGGACAGGGAATGGGTCAGCCCCAGCATTTT,CSVGGQGMGQPQHF
TRBJ2-1,-,TRBV6-2/TRBV6-3,-,TGTGCCAGCAGTCCCCCTCCACGGAGGAGCTCCTACAATGAGCAGTTCTTC,CASSPPPRRSSYNEQFF
TRBJ2-1,-,TRBV6-2/TRBV6-3,-,TGTGCCAGCAGTTACTCGATTGGGGGCAGGAATGAGCAGTTCTTC,CASSYSIGGRNEQFF
TRBJ1-2,-,TRBV30,TRBD1,TGTGCCTGGTCGAGCAACCGGGACAGAATAAATGGCTACACCTTC,CAWSSNRDRINGYTF
TRBJ2-3,-,TRBV5-1,-,TGCGCCAGCAGCTTGGGCGGGATAGCGGCTGGAGGAGATACGCAGTATTTT,CASSLGGIAAGGDTQYF
TRBJ1-6,-,TRBV23-1,-,TGCGCCAGCAGTCGAATCGGGTGTTATGCTTCACCCCTCCACTTT,CASSRIGCYASPLHF
TRBJ2-1,-,TRBV6-9,-,TGTGCCAGCCTAGACAGGAGCATGTACAATGAGCAGTTCTTC,CASLDRSMYNEQFF
TRBJ2-1,-,TRBV9,-,TGTGCCAGCACCATAGGGTCCGCGGGGCCCTACAATGAGCAGTTCTTC,CASTIGSAGPYNEQFF
TRBJ2-2,-,TRBV5-4,TRBD2,TGTGCCAGCAGCCCCGGGACTAGCGGGTTAGGGGGGAGCGGCGGGGAGCTGTTTTTT,CASSPGTSGLGGSGGELFF
TRBJ2-1,-,TRBV2,TRBD1,TGTGCCAGCAAGGAGACACGGACAGGGGTGCGCAATGAGCAGTTCTTC,CASKETRTGVRNEQFF
TRBJ2-5,-,TRBV4-3,-,TGCGCCAGCAGCCAAGATGGGCTGACCCAGTACTTC,CASSQDGLTQYF
TRBJ2-6,-,TRBV5-1,-,TGCGCCAGCAGCTGGGGAGGGGGGCCTGGGGCCAACGTCCTGACTTTC,CASSWGGGPGANVLTF
TRBJ2-7,-,TRBV5-1,-,TGCGCCAGCAGCTGGGGGCAGGGGCTTGAGCAGTACTTC,CASSWGQGLEQYF
TRBJ1-2,-,TRBV7-9,-,TGTGCCAGCACCCGGGGTGGTACCAACTATGGCTACACCTTC,CASTRGGTNYGYTF
TRBJ1-5,once,TRBV5-1,TRBD1,TGCGCCAGCAGCTTGGCCAAGTCCGGGACAGGGAATCAGCCCCAGCATTTT,CASSLAKSGTGNQPQHF
TRBJ1-5,-,TRBV2,TRBD1,TGTGCCAGCACAGGGGGCCCCAATCAGCCCCAGCATTTT,CASTGGPNQPQHF
TRBJ1-6,-,TRBV19,-,TGTGCCAGTAGTACTGATTCCGGGAACACATATTCACCCCTCCACTTT,CASSTDSGNTYSPLHF
TRBJ1-1,-,TRBV10-3,-,TGTGCCATCAGCGTGGGACAGAACACTGAAGCTTTCTTT,CAISVGQNTEAFF
TRBJ1-6,once,TRBV18,-,TGTGCCAGCTCACCACAGGGGTCCGATAATTCACCCCTCCACTTT,CASSPQGSDNSPLHF
TRBJ2-2,-,TRBV28,TRBD2,TGTGCCAGCAGGACTAGCGATCACACCGGGGAGCTGTTTTTT,CASRTSDHTGELFF
TRBJ1-1,-,TRBV18,-,TGTGCCAGCTCACGCGGAGGGGATCGGTACACTGAAGCTTTCTTT,CASSRGGDRYTEAFF
TRBJ2-7,-,TRBV21-1,-,TGTGCCAGCAGCAACTTGCTACAGGGCTATATCTCCTACGAGCAGTACTTC,CASSNLLQGYISYEQYF
TRBJ1-4,once,TRBV28,-,TGTGCCAGCCAGCCAGGTGGGGGCAGGAAACTGTTTTTT,CASQPGGGRKLFF
TRBJ2-4,few,TRBV19,-,TGTGCCAGTAGTAACACACTAAGAAGGACAGAAGCAGCCAAAAACATTCAGTACTTC,CASSNTLRRTEAAKNIQYF
TRBJ1-3,-,TRBV5-1,TRBD1,TGCGCCAGCAGCCCTACAGGGGGGGGAAACACCATATATTTT,CASSPTGGGNTIYF